This T cell receptor beta chain comes out of a study of shared clonotypes between healthy human individuals. Whole-study context: Per-donor plates numbered three CD4 naive, three CD4 memory, two CD8 naive and one CD8 memory.

CDR1 and CDR2 (germline): MDHEN, SYDVKM. V was shortened by 3 bases and J by 5 bases, with 19 bases between the two germline ends. CDR3 size: 16 residues. Terminally differentiated effector memory CD45RA+ cells were excluded from the naive CD8 cells, which were CD45RO-negative and positively selected for CCR7. Using immunoSEQ multiplex PCR, the repertoire was profiled, and TCRdb retains in-frame clones only, with some absent. The sample consists of 450,000 to 700,000 clones, 95% of them appearing once. The source of this sequence is a woman aged 25 to 45 in good health. Sequenced sample: naive CD8+ T cells sorted from blood. The V call is TRBV28, the J call TRBJ2-5, with D hard to call. The CDR3 loop reads CASSFSFSRETETQYF. The CDR3 DNA reads TGTGCCAGCAGTTTTTCGTTTTCCCGAGAGACGGAGACCCAGTACTTC.